One sample yielded the 22 T cell receptor beta chains listed below, sequenced in a study of CD8 T cells in Susac syndrome. Random hexamers were used to reverse transcribe an amount of about 0.45 to 1 ug RNA. In TCRdb, the immunoSEQ multiplex PCR reads were re-called with MiXCR into one record per CDR3 protein. The sample holds about 140,000 distinct CDR3 sequences, 95% seen once. Sequenced input: CD4+ T cells from PBMCs. Receptors were obtained from a human donor with Susac syndrome.

The chain has TRBV3-1 and TRBJ2-7, with 7 bases that match TRBD1. Germline values: CDR1 LGHDT, CDR2 YNNKEL (reference sequence). Trimming at V came to 1 base and at J to 3 bases, leaving 6 bases not matched to a gene. This CDR3 region has 15 residues. The CDR3: CASSQGVDRVYEQYF. The CDR3, as DNA: TGTGCCAGCAGCCAAGGGGTCGACAGGGTCTACGAGCAGTACTTC.

V is TRBV14 and J is TRBJ2-3; 7 positions agree with TRBD2. This CDR3 is 15 amino acids long. CDR1 and CDR2 (germline): SGHDN, FVKESK. Trimming took 0 bases from V and 5 from J; bases not matched to a gene: 5. CDR3 region: CASSQDNASGDTQYF. The CDR3 DNA is TGTGCCAGCAGCCAAGATAATGCTAGCGGAGATACGCAGTATTTT.

The J gene is TRBJ2-1, the V gene TRBV7-9; no firm D call. V lost 5 bases to trimming and J lost 8 bases, with 13 bases between them. Germline V gives CDR1 SEHNR, CDR2 FQNEAQ (reference sequence). CDR3 length: 13 residues. Here the CDR3 reads CASSPQHRDEQFF. Here the CDR3 DNA reads TGTGCCAGCAGCCCTCAACACCGCGATGAGCAGTTCTTC. Full variable domain (rest looked up from reference TRBV7-9 and TRBJ2-1): DTGVSQNPRHKITKRGQNVTFRCDPISEHNRLYWYRQTLGQGPEFLTYFQNEAQLEKSRLLSDRFSAERPKGSFSTLEIQRTEQGDSAMYLCASSPQHRDEQFFGPGTRLTVL.

This sequence joins TRBV6-2 or TRBV6-3 and TRBJ2-5, with 8 bases matching TRBD1. This CDR3 is 15 amino acids long. The V gene end was trimmed by 2 bases and the J gene end by 2 bases; junction bases not matched to a gene: 4. CDR1 MNHEY and CDR2 SVGEGT come from the germline V gene. CDR3 sequence: CASSYRTGTQETQYF. Here the CDR3 DNA reads TGTGCCAGCAGTTACAGGACAGGGACACAAGAGACCCAGTACTTC.

The chain is built from TRBV7-2 and TRBJ2-3; a weak D match, TRBD2 (5 bases). Germline-derived CDR1 and CDR2 are SGHTA and FQGNSA. Trimming shortened V by 1 base and J by 6 bases, and 11 bases separated the two germline ends. The CDR3 sequence is 14 residues long. The CDR3 DNA is TGTGCCAGCAGCTTAGAAGACTTAGCGGATACGCAGTATTTT. Its translation is CASSLEDLADTQYF.

This sequence joins TRBV20-1 and TRBJ2-7; D is ambiguous. The CDR3 runs to 12 residues. V was cut by 1 base and J by 2 bases, with 6 bases left in between. Germline-derived CDR1 and CDR2 are DFQATT and SNEGSKA (reference sequence). Here the CDR3 DNA reads TGCAGTGCTAGAGCCGGAGCCTACGAGCAGTACTTC. Translating it yields CSARAGAYEQYF.

The J gene is TRBJ1-2, the V gene TRBV24-1; 9 bases match TRBD1. This CDR3 region has 13 residues. The junction had 2 bases not matched to a gene; V was cut back by 3 bases and J by 7 bases. The germline V gene has CDR1 KGHDR and CDR2 SFDVKD. CDR3 residues: CATSDHRGLGYTF. CDR3 coding DNA: TGTGCCACCAGTGATCACAGGGGGCTTGGCTACACCTTC.

In its sample, this clonotype was seen once. This sequence joins TRBV4-1 and TRBJ2-7; TRBD1 agrees at 10 bases. CDR3 length equals 16 residues. V shed 2 bases and J 2 bases; nucleotides not matched to a gene: 6. Germline V gene lookup returns CDR1 MGHRA and CDR2 YSYEKL. The CDR3 nucleotides are TGCGCCAGCAGCCAACGGGGACAGGGGAGTACCTACGAGCAGTACTTC. Translating gives CASSQRGQGSTYEQYF.

The chain recombines TRBV12-3 or TRBV12-4 with TRBJ2-5, with TRBD1 as a possible D gene (6 bases). V gave up 5 bases and J gave up 2 bases, with 12 bases separating them. The length of the CDR3 is 14 residues. The CDR3 DNA reads TGTGCCAGCAGTACCACAGGGTGGCAAGAGACCCAGTACTTC. Translating it yields CASSTTGWQETQYF.

The V call is TRBV18, the J call TRBJ1-3; a possible D gene is TRBD1 (6 bases). Germline CDR1 KGHSH, CDR2 LQKENI. The CDR3 totals 17 residues. Trimming shortened V by 6 bases and J by 0 bases, and 18 bases separated the two germline ends. The CDR3 loop reads CASSPRTDLLSGNTIYF. The DNA for the CDR3 is TGTGCCAGCTCTCCTCGGACAGACCTTCTCTCTGGAAACACCATATATTTT.

This CDR3 is CASNRATGNEQFF. The CDR3 DNA reads TGTGCCAGCAACCGGGCCACGGGCAATGAGCAGTTCTTC. The gene calls are TRBV3-1 and TRBJ2-1; no clear D gene. The CDR3 has 13 residues. Trimming took off 7 bases at V and 6 bases at J, with 13 bases between the two ends. Germline loops: CDR1 LGHDT, CDR2 YNNKEL (reference sequence).

The chain joins TRBV20-1 to TRBJ1-1, with 7 bases fitting TRBD1. The CDR3 length is 17 residues. Germline CDR1 DFQATT, CDR2 SNEGSKA (reference sequence). Trimming cost V 1 base and J 1 base; bases outside gene matches: 12. The CDR3, as DNA: TGCAGTGCTAGAGTACCGACAGGGCGAAATAGGAACACTGAAGCTTTCTTT. It translates to CSARVPTGRNRNTEAFF.

J is TRBJ1-1 and V is TRBV5-1, with D unclear. Germline-derived CDR1 and CDR2 are SGHRS and YFSETQ. There are 14 residues in the CDR3. The ends were cut back, 0 bases at V and 1 base at J, with 7 bases in the middle. CDR3 in amino acids: CASSLASGNTEAFF. The CDR3 DNA is TGCGCCAGCAGCTTGGCCTCGGGGAACACTGAAGCTTTCTTT. Variable domain in full (rest from reference TRBV5-1 and TRBJ1-1): KAGVTQTPRYLIKTRGQQVTLSCSPISGHRSVSWYQQTPGQGLQFLFEYFSETQRNKGNFPGRFSGRQFSNSRSEMNVSTLELGDSALYLCASSLASGNTEAFFGQGTRLTVV.

The chain recombines TRBV28 with TRBJ2-3, with D uncertain. Deletions cut 8 bases from V and 0 bases from J, with 6 bases between. The CDR3 totals 12 residues. Per the germline V gene, CDR1 is MDHEN and CDR2 is SYDVKM. This chain's CDR3 is CASVSSTDTQYF. The CDR3, as DNA: TGTGCCAGCGTGTCTAGCACAGATACGCAGTATTTT.

The sample holds one count of this clonotype. This rearrangement joins TRBV12-3 or TRBV12-4 to TRBJ1-1; D remains ambiguous. The CDR3 is 13 residues long. Trimming took off 1 base at V and 7 bases at J, with 10 bases between the two ends. The CDR3 nucleotides are TGTGCCAGCAGTTTAGGGGCAGGCCTTGAAGCTTTCTTT. The encoded protein is CASSLGAGLEAFF.

The genes are TRBV7-2 and TRBJ2-1; 8 bases fit TRBD2. J lost 3 bases, V lost 2 bases, and 3 bases had no gene match. CDR1 and CDR2 (germline): SGHTA, FQGNSA. The CDR3 contains 15 residues. CDR3 DNA: TGTGCCAGCAGCTTATTCAGCGGGAGCTACAATGAGCAGTTCTTC. Translated, it gives CASSLFSGSYNEQFF.

V and J are TRBV4-1 and TRBJ2-1; possible D gene TRBD2, 5 bases. CDR1 MGHRA and CDR2 YSYEKL come from the germline V gene. The CDR3 spans 14 residues. V gave up 2 bases and J gave up 9 bases, with 14 bases separating them. The CDR3 DNA reads as TGCGCCAGCAGCCAACTAGTTGAGGCGGGTGAGCAGTTCTTC. Translating gives CASSQLVEAGEQFF.

V and J are TRBV12-2 and TRBJ2-1. TRBV12-2 is recorded as a pseudogene. CDR3 length: 17 amino acids. For the CDR3, the DNA is TGTGCAAGTCGCTTCGGTTCAGACCACCACACCTACAATGAGCAGTTCTTC. This sequence encodes CASRFGSDHHTYNEQFF.

The rearrangement joins TRBV20-1 to TRBJ2-7; 7 positions agree with TRBD2. Germline lookup yields CDR1 DFQATT and CDR2 SNEGSKA (reference sequence). V gave up 3 bases and J gave up 6 bases; unmatched junction bases: 8. The CDR3 has 13 residues. CDR3 sequence (DNA): TGCAGTGCTAGTTCCACGGGAGGAAGCGAGCAGTACTTC. Translated: CSASSTGGSEQYF.

The chain has TRBV3-1 and TRBJ2-7; the match to TRBD2 covers 8 bases. The V and J ends lost 3 bases and 3 bases, in that order; junction bases with no gene match: 4. This CDR3 is built from 14 residues. Germline CDR1 LGHDT, CDR2 YNNKEL (reference sequence). The CDR3 region is CASSQASGRYEQYF. The CDR3 DNA reads as TGTGCCAGCAGCCAGGCTAGCGGGCGCTACGAGCAGTACTTC.

This chain joins TRBV20-1 and TRBJ2-2; 9 bases are shared with TRBD2. V gave up 5 bases and J gave up 4 bases; unmatched junction bases: 2. Germline V CDR1 and CDR2: DFQATT, SNEGSKA (reference sequence). This CDR3 is 13 amino acids long. The DNA of the CDR3 is TGCAGTGCTGTAGCGGGAGTCACCGGGGAGCTGTTTTTT. Amino acid sequence: CSAVAGVTGELFF.

The rearrangement links TRBV29-1 to TRBJ2-5; possibly TRBD1 or TRBD2 for D (6 bases each). V dropped 7 bases and J dropped 1 base, with 16 bases sitting between them. Germline CDR1 is SQVTM and CDR2 is ANQGSEA. The CDR3 has 14 residues. The CDR3 spells CSAGARGPQETQYF. In DNA form, the CDR3 reads TGCAGCGCGGGGGCACGCGGGCCCCAAGAGACCCAGTACTTC.